One sample yielded the 9 T cell receptor beta chains listed below, sequenced in a study of blood T cell repertoires in COVID-19. The method was immunoSEQ multiplex PCR; TCRdb's version includes in-frame clones alone and lacks a portion of them. The profile shows approximately 470,000 clones, around 87% of them singletons. Sequencing was done on a sample of PBMCs or T cells enriched from blood (not recorded which). The source of these receptors is a woman under 30 who had recovered from COVID-19.

The chain is built from TRBV30 and TRBJ2-1; 9 bases agree with TRBD2. Germline CDR1 GTSNPN, CDR2 SVGIG (reference sequence). Trimming at V came to 5 bases and at J to 1 base, leaving 3 bases not matched to a gene. The CDR3 runs 14 residues. For the CDR3, the DNA is TGTGCCTGGCGCGGGGGGGGGTCCTACAATGAGCAGTTCTTC. Translating it yields CAWRGGGSYNEQFF.

The V and J genes are TRBV7-2 and TRBJ2-4, with 7 bases aligning to TRBD1. Unmatched junction bases numbered 5, after V lost 2 bases and J lost 1 base. This CDR3 contains 16 residues. Germline V gene sequence: CDR1 SGHTA, CDR2 FQGNSA. The CDR3 region has the DNA TGTGCCAGCAGCTTAAGGTCACAGGGGGCCAAAAACATTCAGTACTTC. This translates into CASSLRSQGAKNIQYF. Combining the CDR3 with reference TRBV7-2 and TRBJ2-4 gives the whole variable domain GAGVSQSPSNKVTEKGKDVELRCDPISGHTALYWYRQSLGQGLEFLIYFQGNSAPDKSGLPSDRFSAERTGGSVSTLTIQRTQQEDSAVYLCASSLRSQGAKNIQYFGAGTRLSVL.

The V gene is TRBV5-1, the J gene TRBJ2-7, with D possibly TRBD2 on 6 matching bases. This CDR3 comprises 11 residues. CDR1 and CDR2 from the germline V gene are SGHRS and YFSETQ. Trimming cost V 4 bases and J 4 bases, with 6 bases left between them. The CDR3 DNA is TGCGCCAGCAGCGGGGGGTACGAGCAGTACTTC. As protein: CASSGGYEQYF.

The chain couples TRBV30 to TRBJ2-3; a possible D gene is TRBD2 (6 bases). CDR3 length: 16 amino acids. With 0 bases removed from V and 5 bases from J, the gap between germline ends came to 18 bases. Looked up from germline, CDR1 is GTSNPN and CDR2 is SVGIG (reference sequence). The CDR3 here is CAWSVLRAGWRDTQYF. For the CDR3, the DNA is TGTGCCTGGAGTGTACTGAGGGCGGGGTGGAGAGATACGCAGTATTTT.

J is TRBJ1-2 and V is TRBV18; D is possibly TRBD1 (6 bases). There are 15 residues in the CDR3. Germline V lookup: CDR1 KGHSH, CDR2 LQKENI. V was pared by 5 bases and J by 5 bases, with 18 bases between. The CDR3: CASSITGNLNYGYTF. DNA for the CDR3: TGTGCCAGCTCAATCACAGGGAATTTAAATTATGGCTACACCTTC.

The CDR3 sequence is CASIPGFGANVLTF. The DNA for the CDR3 is TGTGCCAGCATTCCAGGGTTTGGGGCCAACGTCCTGACTTTC. This chain links TRBV2 with TRBJ2-6, with D possibly matching TRBD1 (5 bases). Per the germline V gene, CDR1 is SNHLY and CDR2 is FYNNEI. The germline V and J ends were trimmed by 7 bases and 3 bases, with 10 bases remaining between them. The CDR3 is made up of 14 amino acids.

The chain is built from TRBV6-5 and TRBJ1-1; 7 positions agree with TRBD1. Losses at the gene ends were 2 bases for V and 4 bases for J; bases not matched to a gene: 1. Per germline, CDR1 MNHEY and CDR2 SVGAGI. The CDR3 covers 13 residues. The CDR3 loop is CASSYDRATEAFF. CDR3 DNA: TGTGCCAGCAGTTACGACAGGGCCACTGAAGCTTTCTTT.

The chain carries TRBV5-1 and TRBJ2-7, with a tentative D call TRBD2 (6 bases). The CDR3 runs to 18 residues. V shed 4 bases and J shed 2 bases, with 25 bases lying between them. Germline CDR1 is SGHRS and CDR2 is YFSETQ. CDR3 DNA sequence: TGCGCCAGCAGCCCAATTCTGGCCGGTGAGGAGGGGACCTACGAGCAGTACTTC. This sequence encodes CASSPILAGEEGTYEQYF.

The CDR3 protein is CASSSPGTGVRGANVLTF. The DNA of the CDR3 is TGTGCCAGCAGCTCTCCCGGGACAGGGGTCCGTGGGGCCAACGTCCTGACTTTC. The chain is built from TRBV7-9 and TRBJ2-6, with TRBD1 matching over 10 bases. The CDR3 is made up of 18 amino acids. J gave up 3 bases and V 4 bases, and 9 bases lay outside the gene matches. Germline loops: CDR1 SEHNR, CDR2 FQNEAQ (reference sequence).